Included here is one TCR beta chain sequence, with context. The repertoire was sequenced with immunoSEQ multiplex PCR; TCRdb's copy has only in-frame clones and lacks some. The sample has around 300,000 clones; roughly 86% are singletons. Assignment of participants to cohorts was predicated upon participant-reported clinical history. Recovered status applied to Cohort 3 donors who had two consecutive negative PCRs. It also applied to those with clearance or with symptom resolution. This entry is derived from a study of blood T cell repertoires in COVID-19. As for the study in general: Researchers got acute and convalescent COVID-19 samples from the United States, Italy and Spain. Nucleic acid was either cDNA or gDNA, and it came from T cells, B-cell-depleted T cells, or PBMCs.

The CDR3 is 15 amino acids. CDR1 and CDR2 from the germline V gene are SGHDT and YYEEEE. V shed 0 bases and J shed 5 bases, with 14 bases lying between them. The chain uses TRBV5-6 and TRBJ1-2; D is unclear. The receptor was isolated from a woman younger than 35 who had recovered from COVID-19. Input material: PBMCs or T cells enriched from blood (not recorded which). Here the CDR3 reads CASSLAGVWHYGYTF. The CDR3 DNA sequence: TGTGCCAGCAGCTTGGCCGGGGTTTGGCATTATGGCTACACCTTC.